Below are 20 T cell receptor beta chains sequenced from a single sample in a study of somatic mutations in cytotoxic T cells in rheumatoid arthritis. Only in-frame clones appear in the TCRdb table, and some are missing; sequencing was by immunoSEQ multiplex PCR. Of approximately 20,000 clones in the sample, 85% were seen once. The sample taken for sequencing was CD8+ T cells sorted from blood. These receptors were obtained from a woman in her forties with rheumatoid arthritis.

The rearrangement joins TRBV30 to TRBJ1-6; 7 bases are shared with TRBD1. The germline V gene encodes CDR1 GTSNPN and CDR2 SVGIG (reference sequence). The junction had 8 bases not matched to a gene; V was cut back by 5 bases and J by 7 bases. There are 14 residues in the CDR3. CDR3 sequence reads: CAWQGGGINSPLHF. CDR3 bases: TGTGCCTGGCAGGGGGGTGGCATAAATTCACCCCTCCACTTT.

The chain combines TRBV5-1 with TRBJ2-1; 13 nucleotides align to TRBD2. Germline trimming cut 4 bases from V and 2 bases from J; bases unmatched to any gene: 3. CDR3 size: 16 residues. Germline-derived CDR1 and CDR2 are SGHRS and YFSETQ. The CDR3 loop reads CASSDGTSGTYNEQFF. The CDR3 bases are TGCGCCAGCAGCGACGGGACTAGCGGGACCTACAATGAGCAGTTCTTC.

This chain connects TRBV7-8 to TRBJ1-1; TRBD1 agrees at 7 bases. Germline V gene sequence: CDR1 SGHVS, CDR2 FQNEAQ. V gave up 6 bases and J gave up 1 base; unmatched junction bases: 5. The CDR3 spans 14 residues. For the CDR3, the DNA is TGTGCCAGCAGTCTAAGGACAGGGAACACTGAAGCTTTCTTT. Its translation: CASSLRTGNTEAFF. Using reference TRBV7-8 and TRBJ1-1 for the parts outside the CDR3, the full variable domain is GAGVSQSPRYKVAKRGQDVALRCDPISGHVSLFWYQQALGQGPEFLTYFQNEAQLDKSGLPSDRFFAERPEGSVSTLKIQRTQQEDSAVYLCASSLRTGNTEAFFGQGTRLTVV.

This chain links TRBV11-2 with TRBJ2-3, with TRBD1 as a possible D gene (6 bases). Trimming left V 6 bases short and J 3 bases short, with 16 bases between. From germline, CDR1 is SGHAT and CDR2 FQNNGV. The CDR3 spans 15 residues. The CDR3 is CASSPGAGMTDTQYF. For the CDR3, the DNA is TGTGCCAGCAGTCCAGGGGCAGGGATGACAGATACGCAGTATTTT.

The rearrangement uses TRBV28 and TRBJ1-1; D not resolved. Between the trimmed V and J ends, which lost 3 bases and 7 bases, there was a span of 12 bases. Germline lookup yields CDR1 MDHEN and CDR2 SYDVKM. The CDR3 runs to 13 residues. CDR3: CASSFGQALEAFF. For the CDR3, the DNA is TGTGCCAGCAGTTTTGGTCAGGCCCTTGAAGCTTTCTTT.

The gene calls are TRBV7-9 and TRBJ2-7; tentative D call: TRBD1 (6 bases). This CDR3 contains 15 residues. Trimming left V 5 bases short and J 5 bases short, with 19 bases between. The germline V gene has CDR1 SEHNR and CDR2 FQNEAQ (reference sequence). The CDR3 nucleotides read TGTGCCAGCAGCCTAGAACCAACAGGGCGGAACGAGCAGTACTTC. Its translation is CASSLEPTGRNEQYF.

With regard to this clone: At the DNA level, this CDR3 is encoded by other sequences in the same sample as well. The rearrangement links TRBV6-5 to TRBJ2-7; D ambiguous. Between the trimmed V and J ends, which lost 0 bases and 3 bases, there was a span of 6 bases. The germline gives CDR1 MNHEY, CDR2 SVGAGI. The CDR3 extends over 13 amino acids. DNA of the CDR3: TGTGCCAGCAGTTACTCCACGAGCTACGAGCAGTACTTC. Its protein is CASSYSTSYEQYF.

The chain links TRBV5-1 to TRBJ2-2; 7 bases match TRBD2. The CDR3 has 15 amino acids. V trimming: 4 bases; J trimming: 2 bases; junction bases outside the gene matches: 5. The germline V gene encodes CDR1 SGHRS and CDR2 YFSETQ. Written as DNA, the CDR3 is TGCGCCAGCAGCGACGGGACTACCAACACCGGGGAGCTGTTTTTT. Its protein product is CASSDGTTNTGELFF.

V usage is TRBV11-1 and J usage is TRBJ2-5, with 11 positions matching TRBD2. The J call is doubtful: the DNA matches TRBJ2-7 better. This CDR3 spans 16 amino acids. Germline loops: CDR1 SGHAT, CDR2 FQDESV (reference sequence). This CDR3 reads CASSATLAGGPYEQYF. Written as DNA, the CDR3 is TGTGCCAGCAGCGCCACCCTAGCGGGAGGCCCCTACGAGCAGTACTTC.

This clone was counted only a few times. V is TRBV29-1 and J is TRBJ2-7; D is possibly TRBD1 (5 bases). Per the germline V gene, CDR1 is SQVTM and CDR2 is ANQGSEA. With 1 base removed from V and 2 bases from J, the gap between germline ends came to 12 bases. The length of the CDR3 is 14 residues. The CDR3 DNA follows: TGCAGCGTTGAAGGTGAACAGGACCCCTACGAGCAGTACTTC. This encodes CSVEGEQDPYEQYF.

The V call is TRBV30, the J call TRBJ2-6; possibly TRBD2 for D (5 bases). Per the germline V gene, CDR1 is GTSNPN and CDR2 is SVGIG (reference sequence). This CDR3 contains 20 residues. The V end lost 0 bases, the J end lost 0 bases, and 21 bases lay between the germline ends. CDR3 nucleotide sequence: TGTGCCTGGAGTGTAAATAGCGCTTCCCTCCCTAGCTCTGGGGCCAACGTCCTGACTTTC. It is translated as CAWSVNSASLPSSGANVLTF.

This clone was detected only a few times. In DNA, the CDR3 is TGCAGCACTCTAGCGGGAGCATCCGAGCAGTACTTC. It is translated as CSTLAGASEQYF. The V call is TRBV29-1, the J call TRBJ2-7; the match to TRBD2 covers 10 bases. This CDR3 region has 12 residues. With 8 bases clipped from V and 6 bases from J, the junction kept 7 bases outside the gene matches. The germline V gene has CDR1 SQVTM and CDR2 ANQGSEA.

V gene TRBV25-1 combines with J gene TRBJ2-7, with 10 nucleotides matching TRBD1. The CDR3 is 13 amino acids. V lost 4 bases and J lost 3; bases outside the gene matches: 0. CDR1 MGHDK and CDR2 SYGVNS come from the germline V gene. CDR3 nucleotides: TGTGCCAGCAGTGGGGACAGGGGCTACGAGCAGTACTTC. Residues: CASSGDRGYEQYF.

CDR3 region: CASTRGDLGGYTF. The CDR3, as DNA: TGTGCCAGCACCCGGGGGGACCTTGGGGGCTACACCTTC. The chain recombines TRBV11-2 with TRBJ1-2; TRBD1 might be the D (5 bases). CDR3 length: 13 amino acids. In germline, CDR1 is SGHAT, CDR2 FQNNGV. V lost 7 bases to trimming and J lost 8 bases, with 17 bases between them. The full variable domain, rest sourced from reference TRBV11-2 and TRBJ1-2, is EAGVAQSPRYKIIEKRQSVAFWCNPISGHATLYWYQQILGQGPKLLIQFQNNGVVDDSQLPKDRFSAERLKGVDSTLKIQPAKLEDSAVYLCASTRGDLGGYTFGSGTRLTVV.

About this clone itself: At one end, the junction sequence differs from germline, possibly due to a read error. The chain carries TRBV5-6 and TRBJ2-1; D may be TRBD2 (7 bases). Germline loops: CDR1 SGHDT, CDR2 YYEEEE. The CDR3 length is 16 residues. The CDR3 sequence is CASSLAGGGGYTEQFF. In nucleotides, the CDR3 is TGTGCCAGCAGCTTGGCCGGGGGCGGGGGCTACACTGAGCAGTTCTTC.

The gene calls are TRBV10-1 and TRBJ1-1; 10 bases are shared with TRBD1. V lost 2 bases and J lost 6; bases outside the gene matches: 3. Germline V gives CDR1 WNHNN, CDR2 SYGVQD (reference sequence). This CDR3 is built from 14 residues. CDR3 nucleotides: TGCGCCAGCAGTGAGCTCGGGACAGGGGCTGAAGCTTTCTTT. The encoded protein is CASSELGTGAEAFF.

This chain connects TRBV30 to TRBJ2-2, with D possibly TRBD1 on 6 matching bases. Trimming took 4 bases from V and 5 from J, leaving 8 bases between them. The CDR3 loop spans 12 amino acids. Germline CDR1 GTSNPN, CDR2 SVGIG (reference sequence). This chain's CDR3 is CAWTGDTGELFF. The CDR3, as DNA: TGTGCCTGGACAGGGGATACCGGGGAGCTGTTTTTT.

The chain links TRBV5-1 to TRBJ2-3; 9 bases are a match to TRBD2. CDR1 is SGHRS and CDR2 is YFSETQ in the germline V gene. J lost 2 bases, V lost 4 bases, and 14 bases had no gene match. CDR3 length equals 18 residues. The DNA for the CDR3 is TGCGCCAGCAGCCCGGCCAGCTCAGCGGGGGGCCTCACAGATACGCAGTATTTT. Its protein product is CASSPASSAGGLTDTQYF.

This clone was observed a handful of times. The chain recombines TRBV4-1 with TRBJ2-7, with TRBD2 matching 7 bases. CDR1 is MGHRA and CDR2 is YSYEKL in the germline V gene. Trimming cost V 1 base and J 3 bases; bases outside gene matches: 0. The CDR3 is 13 residues long. CDR3 nucleotide sequence: TGCGCCAGCAGCCAAGCTAGCGGCTACGAGCAGTACTTC. Protein sequence: CASSQASGYEQYF.

The rearrangement joins TRBV5-6 to TRBJ2-7, with 9 bases lining up with TRBD2. Germline CDR1 SGHDT, CDR2 YYEEEE. Germline trimming cut 3 bases from V and 2 bases from J; bases unmatched to any gene: 6. The CDR3 totals 15 residues. In nucleotides, the CDR3 is TGTGCCAGCAGCTATTTAGCGGGGGCCACCTACGAGCAGTACTTC. Protein product: CASSYLAGATYEQYF.